This T cell receptor (beta chain) appears in the sequencing data of a study of vaccination and CD4 T cells after COVID-19. The sample's treatment: 10-day PBMC culture with coronavirus spike peptide pools or control peptides (ViraFEST assay). In regard to this clonotype: Its target is not known.

The Oncomine TCR Beta short-read assay sequenced DNA from cultured CD4+ T cells. MiXCR, applied by TCRdb to the PCR reads, yields one record per CDR3 protein. The sample lists about 18,000 distinct CDR3 sequences, more than 50% occurring once. The CDR3 loop spans 13 amino acids. The J segment lost 6 bases and the V segment lost 6 bases, leaving 4 bases of the junction unmatched. Germline lookup yields CDR1 MNHNS and CDR2 SASEGT. Sequenced input: CD4+ T cells from blood, cultured in vitro. V is TRBV6-1 and J is TRBJ1-1; 10 bases match TRBD1. This TCR derives from a human donor who had recovered from COVID-19. This CDR3 reads CASRNGQGAEAFF. The CDR3, as DNA: TGTGCCAGCAGAAACGGACAGGGGGCTGAAGCTTTCTTT.